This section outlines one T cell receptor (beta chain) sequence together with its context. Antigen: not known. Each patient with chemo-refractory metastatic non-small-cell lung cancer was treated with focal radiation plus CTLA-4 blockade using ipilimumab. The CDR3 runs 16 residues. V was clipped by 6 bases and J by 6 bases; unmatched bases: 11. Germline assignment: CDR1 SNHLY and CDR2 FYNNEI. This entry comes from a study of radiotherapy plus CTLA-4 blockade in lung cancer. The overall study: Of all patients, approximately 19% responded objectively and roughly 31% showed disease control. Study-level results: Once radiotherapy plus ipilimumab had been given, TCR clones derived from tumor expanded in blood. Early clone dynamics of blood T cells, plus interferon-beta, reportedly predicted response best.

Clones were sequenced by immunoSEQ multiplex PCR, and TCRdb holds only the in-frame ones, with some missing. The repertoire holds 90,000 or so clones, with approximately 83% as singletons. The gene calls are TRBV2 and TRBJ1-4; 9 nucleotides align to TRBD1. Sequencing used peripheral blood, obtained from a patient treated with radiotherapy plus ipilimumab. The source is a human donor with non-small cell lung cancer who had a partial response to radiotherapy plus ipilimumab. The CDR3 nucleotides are TGTGCCAGCAGCTACAGGGGGCCGGCGGGGGATGAAAAACTGTTTTTT. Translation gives CASSYRGPAGDEKLFF.